Below, 26 T cell receptor beta chains from the same sample are listed, as sequenced in a study of shared clonotypes between healthy human individuals. Sequencing used immunoSEQ multiplex PCR; TCRdb keeps in-frame clones, though not all of them. The table has 2,500,000 or so clones, 80% to 95% seen once. Sequencing was done on a sample of naive CD4+ T cells from PBMCs. Subset given: CD45RA+ positively selected. These TCRs come from a man between 18 and 29 years old in good health. Some clones in this sample may be carry-over from other donors' samples.

V and J are TRBV5-1 and TRBJ1-2; 10 bases fit TRBD1. The trim removed 0 bases at V and 6 bases at J, leaving 11 bases unmatched. The V gene's germline CDR1 is SGHRS and CDR2 YFSETQ. The CDR3 runs 17 residues. CDR3 DNA: TGCGCCAGCAGCTTGGCACCCCCAGGGACAGGGGATAATGGCTACACCTTC. This translates into CASSLAPPGTGDNGYTF.

V and J are TRBV4-1 and TRBJ2-1, with D possibly TRBD2 on 5 matching bases. V dropped 3 bases and J dropped 4 bases, with 10 bases sitting between them. CDR3 length equals 14 residues. Looked up from germline, CDR1 is MGHRA and CDR2 is YSYEKL. The CDR3 protein is CASSHRTFYNEQFF. DNA for the CDR3: TGCGCCAGCAGCCACCGGACTTTTTACAATGAGCAGTTCTTC.

The V and J genes are TRBV19 and TRBJ2-2, with D unresolved. This CDR3 has 13 amino acids. CDR1 and CDR2 (germline): LNHDA, SQIVND (reference sequence). V dropped 6 bases and J dropped 4 bases, with 9 bases sitting between them. The CDR3 DNA is TGTGCCAGTAGGGAGAGAGCCACCGGGGAGCTGTTTTTT. Residues: CASRERATGELFF.

The chain is built from TRBV7-8 and TRBJ2-7; D gene unclear. The ends were cut back, 0 bases at V and 7 bases at J, with 16 bases in the middle. The CDR3 length is 15 residues. Germline-derived CDR1 and CDR2 are SGHVS and FQNEAQ. The CDR3 DNA is TGTGCCAGCAGCTTAGCCGAGGACGCTTCGAGGGAGCAGTACTTC. Protein: CASSLAEDASREQYF.

The chain recombines TRBV7-9 with TRBJ2-1, with D unresolved. With 3 bases removed from V and 11 bases from J, the gap between germline ends came to 14 bases. The CDR3 length is 13 residues. Germline loops: CDR1 SEHNR, CDR2 FQNEAQ (reference sequence). As DNA, the CDR3 is TGTGCCAGCAGCTTTAATCGTGTCGAACAGCAGTTCTTC. Translating it yields CASSFNRVEQQFF.

The rearrangement uses TRBV28 and TRBJ2-2; a possible D gene is TRBD2 (6 bases). The CDR3 has 22 residues. V was shortened by 3 bases and J by 0 bases, with 29 bases between the two germline ends. Germline-derived CDR1 and CDR2 are MDHEN and SYDVKM. The DNA for the CDR3 is TGTGCCAGCAGTTTCGGGGCAGGGACTCCCCGTAGGGTATTGCCGAACACCGGGGAGCTGTTTTTT. Translating it yields CASSFGAGTPRRVLPNTGELFF.

V gene TRBV7-8 combines with J gene TRBJ2-3; D remains unclear. Per the germline V gene, CDR1 is SGHVS and CDR2 is FQNEAQ. The V gene lost 5 bases and the J gene lost 2 bases, with 17 bases spanning the gap. This CDR3 has 16 residues. For the CDR3, the DNA is TGTGCCAGCAGCACAACAATTAGGCGGTACACAGATACGCAGTATTTT. Amino acids: CASSTTIRRYTDTQYF.

V and J are TRBV27 and TRBJ1-4; the D gene is possibly TRBD1 (5 bases). Germline CDR1 is MNHEY and CDR2 is SMNVEV (reference sequence). With 6 bases removed from V and 14 bases from J, the gap between germline ends came to 19 bases. There are 13 residues in the CDR3. The CDR3 sequence is CASSGGGQGELFF. In DNA form, the CDR3 reads TGTGCCAGCAGCGGAGGCGGGCAGGGCGAGCTGTTTTTT.

This chain links TRBV7-3 with TRBJ2-3, with 7 bases matching TRBD1. Trimming at V came to 2 bases and at J to 8 bases, leaving 7 bases not matched to a gene. CDR1 is SGHTA and CDR2 is FQGTGA in the germline V gene. This CDR3 contains 14 residues. CDR3 sequence: CASSLATSGGTQYF. CDR3 bases: TGTGCCAGCAGCTTAGCGACTTCAGGGGGTACGCAGTATTTT.

The chain carries TRBV28 and TRBJ2-7; D uncertain. Trimming removed 10 bases at V and 5 bases at J, with 18 bases between. CDR3 length equals 13 residues. Germline lookup yields CDR1 MDHEN and CDR2 SYDVKM. The DNA for the CDR3 is TGTGCCACCAATTATATCAGGTGGAACGAGCAGTACTTC. Protein sequence: CATNYIRWNEQYF.

This clone was recorded only once. The chain couples TRBV11-2 to TRBJ2-1; the match to TRBD2 covers 10 bases. V lost 0 bases and J lost 8; bases outside the gene matches: 10. CDR3 length: 17 residues. Germline CDR1 SGHAT, CDR2 FQNNGV. The CDR3 nucleotides are TGTGCCAGCAGCTTAGAGAGCGGGAGGGCCAATTCCGATGAGCAGTTCTTC. Its protein product is CASSLESGRANSDEQFF. Using reference TRBV11-2 and TRBJ2-1 for the parts outside the CDR3, the full variable domain is EAGVAQSPRYKIIEKRQSVAFWCNPISGHATLYWYQQILGQGPKLLIQFQNNGVVDDSQLPKDRFSAERLKGVDSTLKIQPAKLEDSAVYLCASSLESGRANSDEQFFGPGTRLTVL.

This rearrangement joins TRBV25-1 to TRBJ2-5; 12 positions match TRBD1. Trimming at V came to 4 bases and at J to 10 bases, leaving 13 bases not matched to a gene. The CDR3 length is 16 residues. Germline CDR1 reads MGHDK; CDR2 reads SYGVNS. This CDR3 reads CASSGSPGQGASGQYF. CDR3 DNA sequence: TGTGCCAGCAGTGGTTCCCCGGGACAGGGGGCGTCCGGCCAGTACTTC.

The chain couples TRBV7-2 to TRBJ2-2; D gene unclear. The V gene's germline CDR1 is SGHTA and CDR2 FQGNSA. This CDR3 comprises 13 residues. The V end lost 7 bases, the J end lost 0 bases, and 6 bases lay between the germline ends. CDR3 loop: CASTGANTGELFF. DNA of the CDR3: TGTGCCAGCACCGGCGCGAACACCGGGGAGCTGTTTTTT.

The gene calls are TRBV6-5 and TRBJ1-4; a weak D match, TRBD1 (5 bases). Per the germline V gene, CDR1 is MNHEY and CDR2 is SVGAGI. V was shortened by 6 bases and J by 4 bases, with 9 bases between the two germline ends. This CDR3 is built from 13 residues. CDR3 residues: CASSRQRNEKLFF. The CDR3 coding sequence is TGTGCCAGCAGCCGACAGCGTAATGAAAAACTGTTTTTT.

The chain employs TRBV11-3 and TRBJ2-3; unclear D gene. The germline V gene encodes CDR1 SGHNT and CDR2 YENEEA. V lost 5 bases to trimming and J lost 0 bases, with 9 bases between them. This CDR3 has 14 residues. CDR3 protein: CASSPGPSTDTQYF. The CDR3 DNA is TGTGCCAGCAGCCCAGGACCCAGCACAGATACGCAGTATTTT.

The chain couples TRBV28 to TRBJ2-4, with 8 bases fitting TRBD1. The CDR3 loop spans 15 amino acids. CDR1 is MDHEN and CDR2 is SYDVKM in the germline V gene. V dropped 2 bases and J dropped 1; count of bases not matched to a gene: 1. CDR3 DNA: TGTGCCAGCAGTTTACAGGGGGCGGCCAAAAACATTCAGTACTTC. Protein: CASSLQGAAKNIQYF.

The CDR3 DNA follows: TGTGCCAGCAGCTTTATGGGGCCTGATCAAGCTTTCTTT. Translation gives CASSFMGPDQAFF. The chain is built from TRBV7-3 and TRBJ1-1, with TRBD1 as a possible D gene (5 bases). V was pared by 3 bases and J by 9 bases, with 14 bases between. The CDR3 has 13 amino acids. CDR1 is SGHTA and CDR2 is FQGTGA in the germline V gene.

The chain has TRBV7-2 and TRBJ2-5; TRBD1 aligns across 9 bases. Losses at the gene ends were 5 bases for V and 2 bases for J; bases not matched to a gene: 9. This CDR3 spans 16 amino acids. Germline CDR1 SGHTA, CDR2 FQGNSA. Written as DNA, the CDR3 is TGTGCCAGCAGCCTCAGCCCGGGACAGGGTCAAGAGACCCAGTACTTC. This encodes CASSLSPGQGQETQYF.

The chain has TRBV7-2 and TRBJ2-1; 8 positions match TRBD2. The CDR3 is made up of 16 amino acids. Germline lookup yields CDR1 SGHTA and CDR2 FQGNSA. The V gene end was trimmed by 6 bases and the J gene end by 9 bases; junction bases not matched to a gene: 16. This CDR3 is CASSPRGPSGPFEQFF. CDR3 DNA sequence: TGTGCCAGCAGTCCACGCGGCCCTAGCGGGCCGTTTGAGCAGTTCTTC.

The CDR3 loop is CASSTPRTGGTDTQYF. DNA for the CDR3: TGTGCCAGTAGTACCCCCCGGACAGGGGGCACAGATACGCAGTATTTT. The chain employs TRBV19 and TRBJ2-3; 9 bases align to TRBD1. CDR3 length: 16 amino acids. Germline V gene sequence: CDR1 LNHDA, CDR2 SQIVND (reference sequence). Unmatched junction bases numbered 6, after V lost 4 bases and J lost 1 base.

The chain couples TRBV21-1 to TRBJ2-5; the table's D call, TRBD1, was not checked against the DNA. TRBV21-1 is described as a pseudogene. This CDR3 region has 15 residues. The DNA of the CDR3 is TGTGCCAGCAGCATACTACAGGTCAATTTTGAGACCCAGTACTTC. This codes for CASSILQVNFETQYF.

Of note for this clone: Other DNA variants within this sample encode the same CDR3. V gene TRBV6-1 combines with J gene TRBJ2-7, with D tentatively TRBD2 (5 bases). Germline V lookup: CDR1 MNHNS, CDR2 SASEGT. The germline V and J ends were trimmed by 2 bases and 3 bases, with 5 bases remaining between them. The CDR3 covers 12 residues. The CDR3 sequence is CASSERGYEQYF. CDR3 nucleotide sequence: TGTGCCAGCAGTGAACGGGGCTACGAGCAGTACTTC.

The rearrangement joins TRBV27 to TRBJ2-1; 9 bases agree with TRBD2. Germline CDR1 MNHEY, CDR2 SMNVEV (reference sequence). CDR3 length: 14 residues. Trimming at V came to 6 bases and at J to 5 bases, leaving 5 bases not matched to a gene. The chain's CDR3 is CASRAGGRHNEQFF. The CDR3 DNA sequence: TGTGCCAGCAGGGCGGGAGGGCGCCACAATGAGCAGTTCTTC.

J is TRBJ2-7 and V is TRBV11-2; 7 bases match TRBD2. Trimming cost V 5 bases and J 2 bases; bases outside gene matches: 9. The CDR3 loop spans 15 amino acids. Germline CDR1 and CDR2: SGHAT and FQNNGV. This CDR3 reads CASSQRGSGPYEQYF. Written as DNA, the CDR3 is TGTGCCAGCAGCCAGCGGGGTTCAGGGCCCTACGAGCAGTACTTC.

The chain joins TRBV6-1 to TRBJ1-5, with D uncertain. CDR1 is MNHNS, CDR2 SASEGT, per germline. V was trimmed by 4 bases and J by 0 bases, leaving 13 bases between them. This CDR3 is 16 amino acids long. The chain's CDR3 is CASSGVGTLSNQPQHF. Here the CDR3 DNA reads TGTGCCAGCAGTGGAGTGGGCACGCTTAGCAATCAGCCCCAGCATTTT.

The chain uses TRBV11-2 and TRBJ2-2, with 10 nucleotides matching TRBD2. V lost 6 bases and J lost 4; bases outside the gene matches: 5. Germline loops: CDR1 SGHAT, CDR2 FQNNGV. This CDR3 has 15 residues. The CDR3 protein is CASRYTSGVTGELFF. The CDR3 coding sequence is TGTGCCAGCAGATATACTAGCGGGGTCACCGGGGAGCTGTTTTTT. The full variable domain, rest sourced from reference TRBV11-2 and TRBJ2-2, is EAGVAQSPRYKIIEKRQSVAFWCNPISGHATLYWYQQILGQGPKLLIQFQNNGVVDDSQLPKDRFSAERLKGVDSTLKIQPAKLEDSAVYLCASRYTSGVTGELFFGEGSRLTVL.